This T cell receptor beta chain was sequenced for a study of T cells in Graves' hyperthyroidism and ophthalmopathy. This clonotype turned up a few times. The antigen is undetermined. CDR3 size: 15 residues. Germline V gene sequence: CDR1 SEHNR, CDR2 FQNEAQ (reference sequence). V was clipped by 5 bases and J by 8 bases; unmatched bases: 12. Fresh peripheral blood, 10 ml, was the source of the PBMCs. Researchers amplified the TCR beta CDR3 regions from RNA transcripts. First-round RT-PCR targeting the TCR CDR3 was performed with the HTBI primer set. Using its own MiXCR run on the multiplex PCR reads, TCRdb lists one record per CDR3 protein. Of a few hundred thousand distinct CDR3 sequences listed, about a sixth were seen once; the top ten hold under 3.5%. General observations from the study: Among clonotypes expanded in thyroid above 0.001, most were also found in blood.

Sequenced: blood. The sequence was obtained from a woman between 35 and 50 years old with Graves' ophthalmopathy. This chain uses TRBV7-9 with TRBJ2-1, with 7 bases identical to TRBD2. This CDR3 reads CASSAGTKEGYEQFF. The DNA of the CDR3 is TGTGCCAGCAGCGCGGGGACTAAGGAAGGATATGAGCAGTTCTTC.